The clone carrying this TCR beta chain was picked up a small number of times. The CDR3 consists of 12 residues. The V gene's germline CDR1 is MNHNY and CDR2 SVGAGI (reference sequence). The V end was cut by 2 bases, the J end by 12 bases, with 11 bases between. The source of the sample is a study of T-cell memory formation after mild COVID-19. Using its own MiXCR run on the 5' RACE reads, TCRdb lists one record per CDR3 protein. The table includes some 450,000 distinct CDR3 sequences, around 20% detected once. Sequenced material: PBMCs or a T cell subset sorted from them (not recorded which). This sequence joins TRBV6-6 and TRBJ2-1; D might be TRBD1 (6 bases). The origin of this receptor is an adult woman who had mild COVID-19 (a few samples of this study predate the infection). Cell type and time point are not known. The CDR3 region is CASSYPGQPQFF. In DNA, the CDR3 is TGTGCCAGCAGTTACCCCGGACAGCCGCAGTTCTTC.